Below are 20 T cell receptor beta chains sequenced from a single sample in a study of Graves' ophthalmopathy and Graves' hyperthyroidism. Amplification of the TCR beta CDR3 regions used RNA transcripts (as template). First-round RT-PCR with HTBI primers preceded a second-round multiplex PCR. TCRdb reprocessed the multiplex PCR reads with MiXCR, giving one entry per CDR3 protein. Of approximately 210,000 distinct CDR3 sequences listed, over 25% are singletons. Sequenced input: peripheral blood. The source of these receptors is a man aged 50-60 years with Graves' ophthalmopathy.

This clonotype was detected ten times or more. The rearrangement joins TRBV28 to TRBJ1-5, with 9 bases matching TRBD1. Germline values: CDR1 MDHEN, CDR2 SYDVKM. The V segment lost 4 bases and the J segment 5 bases; nucleotides outside the gene matches: 6. This CDR3 region has 15 residues. The CDR3 sequence is CASSYLTGGDQPQHF. CDR3 bases: TGTGCCAGCAGTTACTTGACAGGGGGGGATCAGCCCCAGCATTTT.

This clonotype was observed many times. A much larger clone differs by one base, so this may be a read error. The chain has TRBV12-5 and TRBJ2-5; 8 bases align to TRBD1. The CDR3 covers 14 residues. The V segment lost 4 bases and the J segment 5 bases; nucleotides outside the gene matches: 6. Germline lookup yields CDR1 LGHNT and CDR2 FRNRAP. CDR3 region: CASGSGGAEETQYF. Here the CDR3 DNA reads TGTGCTAGTGGTTCAGGGGGCGCGGAGGAGACCCAGTACTTC.

This clonotype has a count of ten or more. This chain links TRBV12-3 or TRBV12-4 with TRBJ2-3; D not resolved. This CDR3 is 16 amino acids long. V was shortened by 6 bases and J by 1 base, with 17 bases between the two germline ends. The CDR3 region is CASSSTGPLGTDTQYF. Here the CDR3 DNA reads TGTGCCAGCAGCTCCACTGGACCGCTCGGCACAGATACGCAGTATTTT.

This clonotype has at least ten counts. The V call is TRBV27, the J call TRBJ1-1; D is unclear. Germline values: CDR1 MNHEY, CDR2 SMNVEV (reference sequence). Trimming took 8 bases from V and 8 from J, leaving 15 bases between them. The CDR3 runs 12 residues. The CDR3 DNA reads TGTGCCAGCGGAGTCCGACCGAAAGAAGCTTTCTTT. Amino acids: CASGVRPKEAFF.

At least ten counts were recorded for this clonotype. V is TRBV5-1 and J is TRBJ2-7; 7 bases map to TRBD1. The CDR3 is 15 amino acids. Germline CDR1 SGHRS, CDR2 YFSETQ. The V gene end was trimmed by 0 bases and the J gene end by 3 bases; junction bases not matched to a gene: 6. The DNA for the CDR3 is TGCGCCAGCAGCTTGGAACAGGGGAGTCTCTACGAGCAGTACTTC. This codes for CASSLEQGSLYEQYF.

This clonotype was picked up many times. This chain uses TRBV3-1 with TRBJ2-7, with D perhaps TRBD1 or TRBD2 (5 bases each). Germline loops: CDR1 LGHDT, CDR2 YNNKEL (reference sequence). V lost 2 bases and J 8 bases, leaving 16 bases between the germline ends. CDR3 length equals 14 residues. The CDR3 DNA is TGTGCCAGCAGCCAATCGGGGTCTCAGGGACAGCAGTACTTC. Encoded protein: CASSQSGSQGQQYF.

At least ten counts were recorded for this clonotype. V is TRBV11-3 and J is TRBJ2-5, with 9 nucleotides matching TRBD2. V shed 3 bases and J 4 bases; nucleotides not matched to a gene: 6. Looked up from germline, CDR1 is SGHNT and CDR2 is YENEEA. The CDR3 consists of 15 residues. This CDR3 is CASSFPSGRSETQYF. DNA of the CDR3: TGTGCCAGCAGCTTCCCCAGCGGGAGGTCAGAGACCCAGTACTTC.

This clonotype was detected many times. The V and J genes are TRBV27 and TRBJ1-5; D is unclear. The V gene's germline CDR1 is MNHEY and CDR2 SMNVEV (reference sequence). The CDR3 has 13 amino acids. Deletions cut 3 bases from V and 4 bases from J, with 7 bases between. CDR3 protein: CASSFMINQPQHF. The CDR3 DNA sequence: TGTGCCAGCAGTTTTATGATAAATCAGCCCCAGCATTTT.

This clonotype showed up many times. The chain recombines TRBV6-5 with TRBJ2-5, with a tentative D call TRBD1 (5 bases). Per germline, CDR1 MNHEY and CDR2 SVGAGI. V lost 4 bases and J lost 4, with 16 bases in between. CDR3 length: 15 amino acids. The CDR3 coding sequence is TGTGCCAGCAGTTTTCAGGGCGAATTAGGAGAGACCCAGTACTTC. Encoded protein: CASSFQGELGETQYF.

This clonotype was observed many times. This rearrangement joins TRBV9 to TRBJ2-2, with D tentatively TRBD1 (5 bases). With 4 bases removed from V and 3 bases from J, the gap between germline ends came to 7 bases. This CDR3 is 13 amino acids long. The V gene's germline CDR1 is SGDLS and CDR2 YYNGEE. The chain's CDR3 is CASSLQDTGELFF. CDR3 nucleotides: TGTGCCAGCAGCTTACAGGACACCGGGGAGCTGTTTTTT.

V and J are TRBV11-1 and TRBJ2-7, with D maybe TRBD2 (5 bases). CDR3 length: 15 residues. Germline values: CDR1 SGHAT, CDR2 FQDESV (reference sequence). The germline V and J ends were trimmed by 2 bases and 6 bases, with 17 bases remaining between them. CDR3 protein: CASSLPAVEVREQYF. The DNA of the CDR3 is TGTGCCAGCAGCTTACCGGCGGTGGAGGTGCGCGAGCAGTACTTC.

This clonotype was observed at least ten times. The genes are TRBV7-9 and TRBJ2-5; D is undetermined. Germline V gene data show CDR1 as SEHNR and CDR2 as FQNEAQ (reference sequence). The CDR3 runs to 15 residues. Deletions cut 2 bases from V and 4 bases from J, with 14 bases between. The CDR3 spells CASSLPSGNRETQYF. The CDR3 bases are TGTGCCAGCAGCTTACCGTCCGGAAATCGAGAGACCCAGTACTTC.

The table lists this clonotype with many counts. An end of the junction does not agree with germline; a read error may underlie this. The chain couples TRBV11-2 to TRBJ1-1; 7 bases match TRBD1. Per the germline V gene, CDR1 is SGHAT and CDR2 is FQNNGV. There are 14 residues in the CDR3. The DNA for the CDR3 is TGTGCCAGCAGCTCGGGGAACAGGGGCACTAAAGCTTTCTTT. This translates into CASSSGNRGTKAFF.

This clonotype was seen ten or more times. The chain employs TRBV28 and TRBJ2-5; TRBD1 matches 9 bases. The CDR3 has 15 amino acids. Looked up from germline, CDR1 is MDHEN and CDR2 is SYDVKM. The trim removed 8 bases at V and 5 bases at J, leaving 12 bases unmatched. CDR3 coding DNA: TGTGCCAGCCGTCGCCGGGACAGGGTGGTGGAGACCCAGTACTTC. Translating gives CASRRRDRVVETQYF.

This clonotype came up many times. The CDR3 coding sequence is TGTGCCAGCAGTCCCCCCGGCTCCCATTCACCCCTCCACTTT. This codes for CASSPPGSHSPLHF. The chain joins TRBV28 to TRBJ1-6; the D is unclear. Per the germline V gene, CDR1 is MDHEN and CDR2 is SYDVKM. This CDR3 region has 14 residues. Trimming took off 5 bases at V and 8 bases at J, with 13 bases between the two ends.

This clonotype was seen once. This chain joins TRBV27 and TRBJ1-1; 7 bases align to TRBD1. The V gene end was trimmed by 4 bases and the J gene end by 5 bases; junction bases not matched to a gene: 16. This CDR3 spans 17 amino acids. Germline CDR1 reads MNHEY; CDR2 reads SMNVEV (reference sequence). The CDR3 loop reads CASSSHTDRRGETEAFF. The CDR3 DNA is TGTGCCAGCAGTTCGCATACGGACAGGCGGGGGGAGACTGAAGCTTTCTTT.

This clonotype came up many times. This rearrangement joins TRBV2 to TRBJ2-2; the D is unclear. Trimming stripped 6 bases from V and 8 bases from J, with 10 bases between. CDR1 SNHLY and CDR2 FYNNEI come from the germline V gene. The CDR3 has 12 amino acids. The CDR3 spells CASSRLEGELFF. The CDR3 region has the DNA TGTGCCAGCAGCAGGCTGGAGGGGGAGCTGTTTTTT.

This clonotype has ten or more counts. The genes are TRBV5-1 and TRBJ1-2; D call uncertain. This CDR3 contains 12 residues. Per the germline V gene, CDR1 is SGHRS and CDR2 is YFSETQ. V was clipped by 0 bases and J by 6 bases, with 6 bases between them. DNA for the CDR3: TGCGCCAGCAGCTTGGACGGAGATGGCTACACCTTC. Protein sequence: CASSLDGDGYTF.

This clonotype was recorded at least ten times. The V gene is TRBV28, the J gene TRBJ2-5, with D tentatively TRBD1 (8 bases). This CDR3 spans 16 amino acids. CDR1 and CDR2 from the germline V gene are MDHEN and SYDVKM. Trimming cost V 5 bases and J 1 base, with 17 bases left between them. This CDR3 reads CASSPGNRGGQETQYF. The CDR3 DNA sequence: TGTGCCAGCAGTCCTGGCAACAGGGGGGGCCAAGAGACCCAGTACTTC. Looking up the rest from reference TRBV28 and TRBJ2-5 gives the full variable domain: DVKVTQSSRYLVKRTGEKVFLECVQDMDHENMFWYRQDPGLGLRLIYFSYDVKMKEKGDIPEGYSVSREKKERFSLILESASTNQTSMYLCASSPGNRGGQETQYFGPGTRLLVL.

The chain recombines TRBV6-2 or TRBV6-3 with TRBJ1-1, with TRBD1 as a possible D gene (6 bases). The CDR3 is 18 residues long. The V and J ends lost 2 bases and 1 base respectively, with 20 bases between them. CDR1 is MNHEY and CDR2 is SVGEGT in the germline V gene. The CDR3 nucleotides are TGTGCCAGCAGTTACGGGGGCGGTAGGTCAGGCCAGAACACTGAAGCTTTCTTT. Translated: CASSYGGGRSGQNTEAFF.